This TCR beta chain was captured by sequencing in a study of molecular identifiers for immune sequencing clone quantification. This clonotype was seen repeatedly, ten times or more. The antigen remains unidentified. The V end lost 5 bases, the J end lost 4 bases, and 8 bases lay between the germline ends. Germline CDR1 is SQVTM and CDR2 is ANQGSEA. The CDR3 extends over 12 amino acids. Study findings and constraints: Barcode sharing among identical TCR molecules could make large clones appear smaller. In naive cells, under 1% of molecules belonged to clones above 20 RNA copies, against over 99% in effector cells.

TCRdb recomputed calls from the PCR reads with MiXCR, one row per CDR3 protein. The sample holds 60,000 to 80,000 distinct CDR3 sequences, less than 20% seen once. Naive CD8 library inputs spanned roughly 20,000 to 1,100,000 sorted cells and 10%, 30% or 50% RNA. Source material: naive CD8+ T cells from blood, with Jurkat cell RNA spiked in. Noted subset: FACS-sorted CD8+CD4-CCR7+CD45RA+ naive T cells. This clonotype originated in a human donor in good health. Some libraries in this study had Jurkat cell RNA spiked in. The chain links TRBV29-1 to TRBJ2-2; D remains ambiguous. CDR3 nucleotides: TGCAGCGTTTATTGGTCCACCGGGGAGCTGTTTTTT. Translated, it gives CSVYWSTGELFF.